Listed here are 26 T cell receptor beta chains from one sample, sequenced in a study of beta chain features in type 1 diabetes. Their antigens are not known. Expressed TCRB transcripts got sequenced, as all isolated RNA was reverse transcribed. Repertoires were generated with immunoSEQ multiplex PCR, while TCRdb's copy carries only in-frame clones and drops some. The data show approximately 270,000 clones, roughly an eighth seen once. Overall study results and limits: Shortening that was moderate but significant affected the TCRB CDR3s of Type 1 diabetes patients in all four CD4+ subsets.

Sequenced input: naive CD4+ T cells from blood. These receptors came from a man aged 25-45 years with type 1 diabetes.

In its sample, this clone was seen a few times. The V call is TRBV19, the J call TRBJ2-1; D is undetermined. V was pared by 4 bases and J by 2 bases, with 6 bases between. The CDR3 is 13 amino acids. Germline V gene sequence: CDR1 LNHDA, CDR2 SQIVND (reference sequence). This chain's CDR3 is CASSRQAYNEQFF. The CDR3 nucleotides are TGTGCCAGTAGTAGGCAGGCCTACAATGAGCAGTTCTTC.

The chain combines TRBV2 with TRBJ1-3; D not resolved. CDR3 size: 13 residues. V was clipped by 7 bases and J by 4 bases, with 11 bases between them. Looked up from germline, CDR1 is SNHLY and CDR2 is FYNNEI. CDR3 amino acids: CASKRGIGNTIYF. Written as DNA, the CDR3 is TGTGCCAGCAAGCGAGGCATCGGAAACACCATATATTTT. Supplemented by reference TRBV2 and TRBJ1-3, the full variable domain reads EPEVTQTPSHQVTQMGQEVILRCVPISNHLYFYWYRQILGQKVEFLVSFYNNEISEKSEIFDDQFSVERPDGSNFTLKIRSTKLEDSAMYFCASKRGIGNTIYFGEGSWLTVV.

This chain connects TRBV6-5 to TRBJ1-5, with D possibly TRBD1 on 5 matching bases. This CDR3 is 15 amino acids long. The ends were cut back, 0 bases at V and 5 bases at J, with 11 bases in the middle. The V gene's germline CDR1 is MNHEY and CDR2 SVGAGI. CDR3 sequence reads: CASSYSWDFYQPQHF. DNA of the CDR3: TGTGCCAGCAGTTACTCGTGGGACTTCTATCAGCCCCAGCATTTT.

The table lists this clone with a few counts. V gene TRBV6-1 combines with J gene TRBJ2-5, with 8 bases fitting TRBD1. V lost 4 bases, J lost 5 bases, and 15 bases stayed unmatched. Germline lookup yields CDR1 MNHNS and CDR2 SASEGT. There are 17 residues in the CDR3. The CDR3 coding sequence is TGTGCCAGCAGTGGAGCCGGGGCAGGGGGCATTGAGGAGACCCAGTACTTC. It yields the protein CASSGAGAGGIEETQYF.

This clone was picked up a small number of times. The V and J genes are TRBV6-5 and TRBJ2-7; D unclear. Per the germline V gene, CDR1 is MNHEY and CDR2 is SVGAGI. V was trimmed by 0 bases and J by 2 bases, leaving 11 bases between them. The CDR3 loop spans 15 amino acids. The CDR3 sequence is CASSYSSPPAYEQYF. As DNA, the CDR3 is TGTGCCAGCAGTTACTCCTCACCCCCGGCCTACGAGCAGTACTTC.

The chain links TRBV6-1 to TRBJ1-1; D perhaps matches TRBD1 (5 bases). CDR3 length equals 17 residues. Per the germline V gene, CDR1 is MNHNS and CDR2 is SASEGT. Trimming stripped 2 bases from V and 0 bases from J, with 16 bases between. CDR3 sequence: CASSEHDSWGMNTEAFF. DNA of the CDR3: TGTGCCAGCAGTGAACACGACAGTTGGGGTATGAACACTGAAGCTTTCTTT.

This clone was seen a few times. The chain has TRBV19 and TRBJ2-7; TRBD2 aligns across 8 bases. CDR3 size: 15 residues. Germline values: CDR1 LNHDA, CDR2 SQIVND (reference sequence). J was trimmed by 7 bases and V by 3 bases; bases with no gene match: 11. This CDR3 reads CASSMMTSVRREQYF. In DNA, the CDR3 is TGTGCCAGTAGTATGATGACTAGCGTTCGAAGGGAGCAGTACTTC.

This chain connects TRBV10-3 to TRBJ2-7; 11 positions agree with TRBD2. With V trimmed by 4 bases and J by 3 bases, 11 bases remained unmatched. CDR3 length equals 17 residues. Germline CDR1 and CDR2: ENHRY and SYGVKD. The CDR3 coding sequence is TGTGCCATCAGTGGGAATCCGGGACTAGCGGCAGTCTACGAGCAGTACTTC. It encodes CAISGNPGLAAVYEQYF.

The chain recombines TRBV9 with TRBJ2-5; D possibly corresponds to TRBD2 (6 bases). Deletions cut 0 bases from V and 3 bases from J, with 12 bases between. CDR3 length: 15 residues. Germline loops: CDR1 SGDLS, CDR2 YYNGEE. CDR3 bases: TGTGCCAGCAGCGTAGGGAGGGTTTTGGAAGAGACCCAGTACTTC. It codes for CASSVGRVLEETQYF.

The rearrangement joins TRBV28 to TRBJ2-1; a possible D gene is TRBD2 (6 bases). V was trimmed by 6 bases and J by 8 bases, leaving 23 bases between them. The CDR3 spans 16 residues. CDR1 MDHEN and CDR2 SYDVKM come from the germline V gene. In DNA form, the CDR3 reads TGTGCCAGCAGCCAAGACCCCGGGAGCGGAATTGATGAGCAGTTCTTC. Its protein product is CASSQDPGSGIDEQFF.

V is TRBV18 and J is TRBJ2-5; unclear D gene. Germline CDR1 and CDR2: KGHSH and LQKENI. The V end lost 0 bases, the J end lost 5 bases, and 4 bases lay between the germline ends. This CDR3 contains 12 residues. CDR3 DNA: TGTGCCAGCTCACCACCGGCCGAGACCCAGTACTTC. Its translation: CASSPPAETQYF. The variable domain in full, completed from reference TRBV18 and TRBJ2-5, reads NAGVMQNPRHLVRRRGQEARLRCSPMKGHSHVYWYRQLPEEGLKFMVYLQKENIIDESGMPKERFSAEFPKEGPSILRIQQVVRGDSAAYFCASSPPAETQYFGPGTRLLVL.

This clone was seen more than once but under ten times. Other nucleotide sequences in the sample specify the same CDR3. The CDR3 is CASSPRLAGVNEQFF. The CDR3 nucleotides are TGTGCCAGCTCACCACGGCTAGCGGGAGTCAATGAGCAGTTCTTC. The chain combines TRBV18 with TRBJ2-1; 10 bases agree with TRBD2. This CDR3 has 15 residues. Germline lookup yields CDR1 KGHSH and CDR2 LQKENI. V was pared by 1 base and J by 6 bases, with 3 bases of the junction left unmatched.

The CDR3 region has the DNA TGCAGCGTTGGCCTCCTAGCGGGTGGAGATACGCAGTATTTT. Its protein product is CSVGLLAGGDTQYF. The chain employs TRBV29-1 and TRBJ2-3; 8 positions agree with TRBD2. CDR1 and CDR2 from the germline V gene are SQVTM and ANQGSEA. The V gene end was trimmed by 4 bases and the J gene end by 5 bases; junction bases not matched to a gene: 8. This CDR3 is built from 14 residues.

Worth noting for this clone: In the same sample, other DNA sequences code for this CDR3. The chain uses TRBV7-9 and TRBJ1-2; perhaps TRBD1 as D (6 bases). Germline V gene sequence: CDR1 SEHNR, CDR2 FQNEAQ (reference sequence). This CDR3 comprises 12 residues. The V gene lost 5 bases and the J gene lost 4 bases, with 8 bases spanning the gap. The CDR3 nucleotides read TGTGCCAGCAGCCAGGACAGCTATGGCTACACCTTC. It translates to CASSQDSYGYTF.

This chain connects TRBV30 to TRBJ2-5, with unresolved D. With 2 bases removed from V and 5 bases from J, the gap between germline ends came to 9 bases. Germline V CDR1 and CDR2: GTSNPN, SVGIG (reference sequence). The length of the CDR3 is 12 residues. CDR3 coding DNA: TGTGCCTGGAGTCGTTCGCAGGAGACCCAGTACTTC. Translation: CAWSRSQETQYF.

This clone turned up a few times. The chain employs TRBV9 and TRBJ2-7; 8 positions match TRBD2. Trimming removed 10 bases from V and 4 bases from J; junction bases left unmatched: 22. The CDR3 sequence is 17 residues long. Germline CDR1 is SGDLS and CDR2 is YYNGEE. CDR3 nucleotide sequence: TGTGCCGGAATGACTAGCGCGATCCCAGGAGGTGTATACGAGCAGTACTTC. Residues: CAGMTSAIPGGVYEQYF.

The CDR3 reads CAWSSVVDTGELFF. CDR3 in DNA: TGTGCCTGGAGTTCGGTGGTTGACACCGGGGAGCTGTTTTTT. The chain uses TRBV30 and TRBJ2-2; D not resolved. This CDR3 is 14 amino acids long. Germline loops: CDR1 GTSNPN, CDR2 SVGIG (reference sequence). V gave up 2 bases and J gave up 3 bases, with 10 bases separating them.

In this sample, this clone turned up a few times. Here the CDR3 DNA reads TGCGCCAGCAGCCCATCCCGGGGTTTGCCAGAGACCCAGTACTTC. It specifies CASSPSRGLPETQYF. The rearrangement links TRBV5-1 to TRBJ2-5; maybe TRBD2 (5 bases). CDR3 length equals 15 residues. CDR1 SGHRS and CDR2 YFSETQ come from the germline V gene. V lost 4 bases, J lost 4 bases, and 17 bases lay in between.

This chain uses TRBV5-1 with TRBJ2-7, with D possibly matching TRBD2 (6 bases). V was trimmed by 5 bases and J by 4 bases, leaving 19 bases between them. This CDR3 comprises 15 residues. CDR1 and CDR2 from the germline V gene are SGHRS and YFSETQ. CDR3 in DNA: TGCGCCAGCAGGCGAACCAGCGGGCAGACATACGAGCAGTACTTC. Translating gives CASRRTSGQTYEQYF.

This clone occurred a few times. The J gene is TRBJ2-2, the V gene TRBV4-3; D ambiguous. Germline V gene sequence: CDR1 LGHNA, CDR2 YSLEER. V was cut by 0 bases and J by 5 bases, with 16 bases left in between. The CDR3 is 17 residues long. CDR3 bases: TGCGCCAGCAGCCAAGATTCGAATGCGGCCGGAACCGGGGAGCTGTTTTTT. Translation gives CASSQDSNAAGTGELFF.

In its sample, this clone was seen a few times. The chain carries TRBV4-2 and TRBJ2-4, with D hard to call. Trimming removed 0 bases at V and 15 bases at J, with 12 bases between. The CDR3 has 12 amino acids. The germline gives CDR1 LGHNA, CDR2 YNFKEQ. CDR3 protein: CASSQDLSIRYF. The CDR3 region has the DNA TGTGCCAGCAGCCAAGATCTCTCGATTAGGTACTTC.

This clone was observed a handful of times. The chain carries TRBV28 and TRBJ2-7, with 11 bases lining up with TRBD1. Trimming removed 5 bases from V and 5 bases from J; junction bases left unmatched: 8. This CDR3 is built from 15 residues. CDR1 and CDR2 (germline): MDHEN, SYDVKM. CDR3 region: CASSLGGQGADEQYF. The DNA for the CDR3 is TGTGCCAGCAGTCTAGGCGGACAGGGGGCGGACGAGCAGTACTTC.

This clone was detected a few times. V gene TRBV10-3 combines with J gene TRBJ2-2, with TRBD2 identical over 11 bases. This CDR3 spans 15 amino acids. Per germline, CDR1 ENHRY and CDR2 SYGVKD. J lost 6 bases, V lost 6 bases, and 6 bases had no gene match. The CDR3 region has the DNA TGTGCCATCAGAGATAGCGGGAGGGTCGCCGGGGAGCTGTTTTTT. Protein product: CAIRDSGRVAGELFF.

This clone was detected a few times. V usage is TRBV7-2 and J usage is TRBJ2-1, with TRBD2 matching 9 bases. CDR1 and CDR2 (germline): SGHTA, FQGNSA. J gave up 2 bases and V 7 bases, and 9 bases lay outside the gene matches. The CDR3 consists of 16 residues. As DNA, the CDR3 is TGTGCCAGCATCTCCTACGGCGGGAGGGCCTACAATGAGCAGTTCTTC. This encodes CASISYGGRAYNEQFF.

This clone was detected a few times. The chain employs TRBV4-3 and TRBJ1-1, with 8 bases aligning to TRBD1. J gave up 4 bases and V 4 bases, and 2 bases lay outside the gene matches. The length of the CDR3 is 13 residues. Germline V lookup: CDR1 LGHNA, CDR2 YSLEER. The CDR3 DNA reads TGCGCCAGCAGCCTAGACAGGGGCACTGAAGCTTTCTTT. Residues: CASSLDRGTEAFF.

The rearrangement joins TRBV28 to TRBJ1-5; TRBD1 matches 9 bases. This CDR3 region has 15 residues. CDR1 is MDHEN and CDR2 is SYDVKM in the germline V gene. The V gene end was trimmed by 5 bases and the J gene end by 7 bases; junction bases not matched to a gene: 9. As DNA, the CDR3 is TGTGCCAGCAGTCCCACGGGACAGGGTGGACAGCCCCAGCATTTT. Translation gives CASSPTGQGGQPQHF. Full variable domain (rest looked up from reference TRBV28 and TRBJ1-5): DVKVTQSSRYLVKRTGEKVFLECVQDMDHENMFWYRQDPGLGLRLIYFSYDVKMKEKGDIPEGYSVSREKKERFSLILESASTNQTSMYLCASSPTGQGGQPQHFGDGTRLSIL.